This T cell receptor (beta chain) is from a study of Graves' ophthalmopathy and Graves' hyperthyroidism. Overall study results and limits: Its predictions of ophthalmopathy progression gave the model approximately 65% sensitivity and about 72% specificity.

Ophthalmopathic donors had moderate-to-severe activity, CAS ≥3 and NOSPECS ≥4, with disease that had lasted under 3 months. Clinical symptoms, serum thyroxine, TRAb, thyroid ultrasound and orbital computed tomography formed the basis of diagnosis. This clonotype was counted at least ten times. Its antigen is undetermined. Germline V gives CDR1 MGHDK, CDR2 SYGVNS. The CDR3 contains 14 residues. Trimming left V 10 bases short and J 1 base short, with 16 bases between. RNA transcripts provided the template for amplifying TCR beta CDR3 regions. Second-round multiplex PCR followed a first-round RT-PCR using HTBI primers. TCRdb re-called the multiplex PCR reads with MiXCR, one entry per CDR3 protein. The sample yields hundreds of thousands of distinct CDR3 sequences, roughly two fifths seen once.

This receptor was identified in an adult man with Graves' ophthalmopathy. Specimen: peripheral blood. The chain joins TRBV25-1 to TRBJ2-5, with D possibly being TRBD1 (6 bases). The CDR3 reads CATQPLGAQETQYF. For the CDR3, the DNA is TGTGCCACCCAACCTCTGGGGGCCCAAGAGACCCAGTACTTC.